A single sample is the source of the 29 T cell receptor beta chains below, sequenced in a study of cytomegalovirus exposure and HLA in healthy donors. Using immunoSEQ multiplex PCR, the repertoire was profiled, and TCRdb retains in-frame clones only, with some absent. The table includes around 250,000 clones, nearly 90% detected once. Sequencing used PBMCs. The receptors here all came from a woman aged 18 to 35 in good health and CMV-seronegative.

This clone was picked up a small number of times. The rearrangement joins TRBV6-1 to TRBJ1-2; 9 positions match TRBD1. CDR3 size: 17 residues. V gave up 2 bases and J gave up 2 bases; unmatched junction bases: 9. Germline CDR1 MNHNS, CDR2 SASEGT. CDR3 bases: TGTGCCAGCAGTGAAATGGGACAGGGTATTTGGAACTATGGCTACACCTTC. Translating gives CASSEMGQGIWNYGYTF.

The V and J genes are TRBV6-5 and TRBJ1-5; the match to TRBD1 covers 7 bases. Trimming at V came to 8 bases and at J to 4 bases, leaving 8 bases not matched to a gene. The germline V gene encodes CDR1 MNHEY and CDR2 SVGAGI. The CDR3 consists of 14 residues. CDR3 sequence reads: CASGPTGSNQPQHF. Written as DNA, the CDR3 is TGTGCCAGCGGGCCGACAGGGTCGAATCAGCCCCAGCATTTT.

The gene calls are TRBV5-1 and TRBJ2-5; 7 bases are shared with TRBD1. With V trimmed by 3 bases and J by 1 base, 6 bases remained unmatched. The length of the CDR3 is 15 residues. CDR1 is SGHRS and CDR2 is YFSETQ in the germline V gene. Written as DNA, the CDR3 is TGCGCCAGCAGCTCGACAGGGCACGCCCAAGAGACCCAGTACTTC. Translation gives CASSSTGHAQETQYF.

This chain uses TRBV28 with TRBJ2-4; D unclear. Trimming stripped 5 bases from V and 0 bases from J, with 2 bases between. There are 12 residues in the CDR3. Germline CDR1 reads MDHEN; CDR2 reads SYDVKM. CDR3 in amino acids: CASSLAKNIQYF. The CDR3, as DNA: TGTGCCAGCAGTCTAGCCAAAAACATTCAGTACTTC.

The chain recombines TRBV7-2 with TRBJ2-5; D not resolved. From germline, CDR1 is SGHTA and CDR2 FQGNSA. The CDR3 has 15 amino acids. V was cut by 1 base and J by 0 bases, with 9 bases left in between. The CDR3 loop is CASSLGARNQETQYF. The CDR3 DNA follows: TGTGCCAGCAGCTTAGGTGCCAGGAACCAAGAGACCCAGTACTTC.

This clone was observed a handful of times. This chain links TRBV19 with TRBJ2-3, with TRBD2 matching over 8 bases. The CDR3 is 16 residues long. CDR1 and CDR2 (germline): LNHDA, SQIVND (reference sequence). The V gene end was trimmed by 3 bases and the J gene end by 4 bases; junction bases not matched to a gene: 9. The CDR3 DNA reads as TGTGCCAGTAGTATCCGCCCACTAGCGGTATCAGATACGCAGTATTTT. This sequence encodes CASSIRPLAVSDTQYF.

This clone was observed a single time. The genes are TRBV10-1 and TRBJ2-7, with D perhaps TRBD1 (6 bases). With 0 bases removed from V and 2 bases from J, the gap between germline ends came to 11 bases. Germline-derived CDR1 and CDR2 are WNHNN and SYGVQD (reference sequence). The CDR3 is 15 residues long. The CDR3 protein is CASSESTRGPYEQYF. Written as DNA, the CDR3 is TGCGCCAGCAGTGAGTCGACCAGGGGACCCTACGAGCAGTACTTC.

The CDR3 bases are TGTGCCAGCACCCGTCCGTCACGCGGGGCCGGGGAGCTGTTTTTT. It encodes CASTRPSRGAGELFF. V and J are TRBV6-5 and TRBJ2-2, with a possible D match to TRBD2 (6 bases). The CDR3 is 15 amino acids. V was clipped by 7 bases and J by 6 bases, with 18 bases between them. Germline V gene lookup returns CDR1 MNHEY and CDR2 SVGAGI.

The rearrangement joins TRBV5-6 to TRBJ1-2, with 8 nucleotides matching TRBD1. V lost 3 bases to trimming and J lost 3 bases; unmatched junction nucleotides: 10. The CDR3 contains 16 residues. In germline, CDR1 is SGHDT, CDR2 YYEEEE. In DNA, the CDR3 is TGTGCCAGCAGCTCGAGGACAGGGCCTAGGCACTATGGCTACACCTTC. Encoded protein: CASSSRTGPRHYGYTF. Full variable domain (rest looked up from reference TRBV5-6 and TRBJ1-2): DAGVTQSPTHLIKTRGQQVTLRCSPKSGHDTVSWYQQALGQGPQFIFQYYEEEERQRGNFPDRFSGHQFPNYSSELNVNALLLGDSALYLCASSSRTGPRHYGYTFGSGTRLTVV.

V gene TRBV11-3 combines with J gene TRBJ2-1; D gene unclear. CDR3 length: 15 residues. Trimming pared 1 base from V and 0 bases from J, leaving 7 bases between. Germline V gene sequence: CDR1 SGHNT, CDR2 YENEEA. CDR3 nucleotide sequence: TGTGCCAGCAGCTTAGTTTCGAGCTCCTACAATGAGCAGTTCTTC. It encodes CASSLVSSSYNEQFF.

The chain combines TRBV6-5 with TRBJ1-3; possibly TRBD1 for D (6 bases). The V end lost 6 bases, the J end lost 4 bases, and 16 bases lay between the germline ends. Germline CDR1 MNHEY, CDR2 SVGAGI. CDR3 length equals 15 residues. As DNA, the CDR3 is TGTGCCAGCAGACCGGGGACACCGGGAGGAAACACCATATATTTT. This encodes CASRPGTPGGNTIYF.

The CDR3 DNA sequence: TGTGCCAGCTCACCAGCCAGGACAAATAATGAAAAACTGTTTTTT. Protein sequence: CASSPARTNNEKLFF. The chain couples TRBV18 to TRBJ1-4, with D perhaps TRBD1 (5 bases). The CDR3 length is 15 residues. V shed 2 bases and J shed 4 bases, with 11 bases lying between them. CDR1 KGHSH and CDR2 LQKENI come from the germline V gene.

In nucleotides, the CDR3 is TGCAGCGTTGAAAATCCCGACAGCACCTCTGGAAACACCATATATTTT. Translating gives CSVENPDSTSGNTIYF. The chain combines TRBV29-1 with TRBJ1-3; TRBD1 might be the D (5 bases). V lost 2 bases to trimming and J lost 0 bases, with 14 bases between them. The germline CDR1 and CDR2 sequences are SQVTM and ANQGSEA. The CDR3 runs to 16 residues.

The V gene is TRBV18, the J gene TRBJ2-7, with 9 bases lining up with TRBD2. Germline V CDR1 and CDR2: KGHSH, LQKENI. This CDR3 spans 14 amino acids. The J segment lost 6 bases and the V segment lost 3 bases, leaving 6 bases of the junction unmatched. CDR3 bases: TGTGCCAGCTCACCGCCCCCAGCGGGGGGCGAGCAGTACTTC. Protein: CASSPPPAGGEQYF.

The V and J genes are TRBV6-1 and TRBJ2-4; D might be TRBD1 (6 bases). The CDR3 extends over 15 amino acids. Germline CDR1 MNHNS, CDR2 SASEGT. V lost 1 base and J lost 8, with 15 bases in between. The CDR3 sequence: CASSEVDSALHIQYF. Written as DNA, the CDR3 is TGTGCCAGCAGTGAAGTGGACAGCGCCTTACACATTCAGTACTTC.

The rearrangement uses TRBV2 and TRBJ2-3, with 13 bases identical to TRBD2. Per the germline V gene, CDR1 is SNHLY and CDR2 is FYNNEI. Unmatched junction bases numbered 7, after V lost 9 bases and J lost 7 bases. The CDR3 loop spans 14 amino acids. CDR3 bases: TGTGCCAGTCTACTAGCGGGGGGGCTATATACGCAGTATTTT. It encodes CASLLAGGLYTQYF.

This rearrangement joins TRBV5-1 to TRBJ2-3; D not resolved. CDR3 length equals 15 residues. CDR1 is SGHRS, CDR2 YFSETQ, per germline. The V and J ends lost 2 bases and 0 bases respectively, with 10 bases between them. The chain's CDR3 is CASSFSAPSTDTQYF. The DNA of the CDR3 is TGCGCCAGCAGCTTCTCAGCGCCTAGCACAGATACGCAGTATTTT.

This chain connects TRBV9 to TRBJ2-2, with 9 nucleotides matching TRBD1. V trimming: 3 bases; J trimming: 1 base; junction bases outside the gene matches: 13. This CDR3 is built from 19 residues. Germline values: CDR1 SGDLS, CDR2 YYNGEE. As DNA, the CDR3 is TGTGCCAGCAGCGCCCGGGACAGGGTGTTAGACAAGAACACCGGGGAGCTGTTTTTT. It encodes CASSARDRVLDKNTGELFF.

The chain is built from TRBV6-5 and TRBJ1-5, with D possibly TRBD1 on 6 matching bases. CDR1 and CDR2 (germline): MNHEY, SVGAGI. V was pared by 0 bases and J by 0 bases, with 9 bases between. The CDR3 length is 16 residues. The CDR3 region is CASSYSIQGSNQPQHF. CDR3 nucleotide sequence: TGTGCCAGCAGTTACTCGATACAGGGTAGCAATCAGCCCCAGCATTTT.

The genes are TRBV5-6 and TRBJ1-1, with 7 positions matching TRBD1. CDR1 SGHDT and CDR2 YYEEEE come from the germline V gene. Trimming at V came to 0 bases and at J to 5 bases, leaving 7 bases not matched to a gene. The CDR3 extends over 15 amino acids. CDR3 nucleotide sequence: TGTGCCAGCAGCTTGGATGCAGGGGGAAGAACTGAAGCTTTCTTT. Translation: CASSLDAGGRTEAFF.

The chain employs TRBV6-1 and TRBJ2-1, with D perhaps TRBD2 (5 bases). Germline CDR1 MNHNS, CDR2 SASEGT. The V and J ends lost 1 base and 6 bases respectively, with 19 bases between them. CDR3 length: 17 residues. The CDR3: CASSEGLAIPGVNEQFF. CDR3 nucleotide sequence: TGTGCCAGCAGTGAAGGGCTAGCTATTCCCGGTGTCAATGAGCAGTTCTTC.

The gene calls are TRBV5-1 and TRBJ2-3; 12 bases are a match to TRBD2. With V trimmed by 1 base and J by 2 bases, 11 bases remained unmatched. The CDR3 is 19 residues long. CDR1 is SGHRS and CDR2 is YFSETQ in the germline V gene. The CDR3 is CASSLFFLASGGVTDTQYF. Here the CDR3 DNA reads TGCGCCAGCAGCTTGTTTTTTTTGGCTAGCGGGGGGGTCACAGATACGCAGTATTTT.

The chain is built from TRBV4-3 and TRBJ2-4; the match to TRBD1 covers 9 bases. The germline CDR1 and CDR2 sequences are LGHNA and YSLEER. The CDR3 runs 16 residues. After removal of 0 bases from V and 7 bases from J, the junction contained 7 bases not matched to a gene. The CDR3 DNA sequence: TGCGCCAGCAGCCAAGATTTAGGGACAGGGACGAACATTCAGTACTTC. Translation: CASSQDLGTGTNIQYF.

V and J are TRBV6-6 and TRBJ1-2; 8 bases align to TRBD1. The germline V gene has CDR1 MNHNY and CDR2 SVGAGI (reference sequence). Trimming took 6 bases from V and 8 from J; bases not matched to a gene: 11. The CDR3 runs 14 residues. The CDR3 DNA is TGTGCCAGCAGCGAGACAGGGGATAAGGGGGGCTACACCTTC. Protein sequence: CASSETGDKGGYTF.

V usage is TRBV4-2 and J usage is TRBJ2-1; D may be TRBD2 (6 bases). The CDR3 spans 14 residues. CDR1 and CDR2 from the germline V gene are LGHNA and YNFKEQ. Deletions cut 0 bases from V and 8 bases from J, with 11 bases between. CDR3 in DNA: TGTGCCAGCAGCCAAGAAGCCAGCGGGTATGAGCAGTTCTTC. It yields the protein CASSQEASGYEQFF.

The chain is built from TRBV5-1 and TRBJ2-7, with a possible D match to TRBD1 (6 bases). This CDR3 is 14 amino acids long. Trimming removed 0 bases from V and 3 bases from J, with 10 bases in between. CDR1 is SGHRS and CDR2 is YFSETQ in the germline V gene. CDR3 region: CASSLGTEHYEQYF. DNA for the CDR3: TGCGCCAGCAGCTTGGGGACAGAGCACTACGAGCAGTACTTC.

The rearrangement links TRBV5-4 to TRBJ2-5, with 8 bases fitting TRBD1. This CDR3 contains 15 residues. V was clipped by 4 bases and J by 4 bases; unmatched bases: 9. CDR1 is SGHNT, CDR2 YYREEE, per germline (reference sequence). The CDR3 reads CASSLRTGIGETQYF. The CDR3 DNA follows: TGTGCCAGCAGCCTAAGGACAGGGATAGGAGAGACCCAGTACTTC.

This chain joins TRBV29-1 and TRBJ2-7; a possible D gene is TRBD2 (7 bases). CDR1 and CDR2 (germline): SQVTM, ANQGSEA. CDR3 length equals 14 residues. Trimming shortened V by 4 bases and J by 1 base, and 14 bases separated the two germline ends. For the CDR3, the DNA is TGCAGCGTTGTGGGCGGGGGCAGATCCTACGAGCAGTACTTC. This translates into CSVVGGGRSYEQYF.

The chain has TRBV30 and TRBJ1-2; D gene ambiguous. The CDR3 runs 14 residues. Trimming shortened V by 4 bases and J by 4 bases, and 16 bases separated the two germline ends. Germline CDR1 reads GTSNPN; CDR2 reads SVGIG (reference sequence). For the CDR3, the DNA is TGTGCCTGGACCTTACAAGGAGGTTTCTATGGCTACACCTTC. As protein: CAWTLQGGFYGYTF.